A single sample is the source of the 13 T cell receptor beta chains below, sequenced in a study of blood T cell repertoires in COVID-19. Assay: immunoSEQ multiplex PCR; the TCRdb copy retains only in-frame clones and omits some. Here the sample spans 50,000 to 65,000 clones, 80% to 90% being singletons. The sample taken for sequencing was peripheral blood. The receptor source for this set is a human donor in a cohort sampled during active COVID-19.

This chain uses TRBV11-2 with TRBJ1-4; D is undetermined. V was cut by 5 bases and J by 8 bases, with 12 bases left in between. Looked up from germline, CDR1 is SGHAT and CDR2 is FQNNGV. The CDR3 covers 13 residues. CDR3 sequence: CASSLSFREKLFF. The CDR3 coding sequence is TGTGCCAGCAGCCTATCGTTTAGAGAAAAACTGTTTTTT.

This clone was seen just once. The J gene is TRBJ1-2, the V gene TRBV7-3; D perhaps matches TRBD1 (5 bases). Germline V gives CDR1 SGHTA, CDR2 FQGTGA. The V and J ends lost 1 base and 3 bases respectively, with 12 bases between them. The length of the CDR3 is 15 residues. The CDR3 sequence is CASSLKPGRDYGYTF. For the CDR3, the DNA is TGTGCCAGCAGCTTAAAGCCAGGGAGGGACTATGGCTACACCTTC.

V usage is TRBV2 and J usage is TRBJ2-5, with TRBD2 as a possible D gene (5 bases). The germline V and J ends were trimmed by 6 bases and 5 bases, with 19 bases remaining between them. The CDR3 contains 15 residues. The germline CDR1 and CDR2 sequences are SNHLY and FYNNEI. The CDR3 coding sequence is TGTGCCAGCAGCGTCCCGGGGTCCCTGGGGGAGACCCAGTACTTC. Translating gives CASSVPGSLGETQYF.

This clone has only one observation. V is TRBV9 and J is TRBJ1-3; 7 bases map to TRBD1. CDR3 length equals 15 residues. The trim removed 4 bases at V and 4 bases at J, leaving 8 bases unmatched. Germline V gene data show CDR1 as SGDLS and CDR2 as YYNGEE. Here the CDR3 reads CASSPTGERGNTIYF. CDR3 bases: TGTGCCAGCAGCCCAACAGGGGAGCGGGGAAACACCATATATTTT. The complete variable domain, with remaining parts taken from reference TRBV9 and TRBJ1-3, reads DSGVTQTPKHLITATGQRVTLRCSPRSGDLSVYWYQQSLDQGLQFLIQYYNGEERAKGNILERFSAQQFPDLHSELNLSSLELGDSALYFCASSPTGERGNTIYFGEGSWLTVV.

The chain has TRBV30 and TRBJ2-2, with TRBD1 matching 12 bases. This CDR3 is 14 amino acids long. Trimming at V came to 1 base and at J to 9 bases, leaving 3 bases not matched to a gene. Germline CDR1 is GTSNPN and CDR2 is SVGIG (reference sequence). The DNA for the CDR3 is TGTGCCTGGAGTGGGGACAGGGGGCGCCGGGAGCTGTTTTTT. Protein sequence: CAWSGDRGRRELFF.

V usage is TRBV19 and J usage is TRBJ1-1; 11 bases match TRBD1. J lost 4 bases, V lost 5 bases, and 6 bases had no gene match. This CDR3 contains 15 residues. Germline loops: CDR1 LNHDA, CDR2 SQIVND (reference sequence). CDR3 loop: CASSADRGRGTEAFF. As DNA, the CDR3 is TGTGCCAGTAGTGCGGACAGGGGGCGGGGCACTGAAGCTTTCTTT.

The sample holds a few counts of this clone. The CDR3 reads CASREGTSGNEQYF. The CDR3, as DNA: TGTGCCAGCAGGGAAGGGACTAGCGGGAACGAGCAGTACTTC. J is TRBJ2-7 and V is TRBV7-9; the match to TRBD2 covers 13 bases. The CDR3 has 14 amino acids. CDR1 and CDR2 from the germline V gene are SEHNR and FQNEAQ (reference sequence). The J segment lost 5 bases and the V segment lost 6 bases, leaving 4 bases of the junction unmatched.

Written as DNA, the CDR3 is TGTGCCAGCAGTCAGAGGAACTACAATGAGCAGTTCTTC. This gives the protein CASSQRNYNEQFF. The V gene is TRBV27, the J gene TRBJ2-1; D is unclear. CDR3 length: 13 amino acids. Between the trimmed V and J ends, which lost 5 bases and 3 bases, there was a span of 8 bases. Germline-derived CDR1 and CDR2 are MNHEY and SMNVEV (reference sequence).

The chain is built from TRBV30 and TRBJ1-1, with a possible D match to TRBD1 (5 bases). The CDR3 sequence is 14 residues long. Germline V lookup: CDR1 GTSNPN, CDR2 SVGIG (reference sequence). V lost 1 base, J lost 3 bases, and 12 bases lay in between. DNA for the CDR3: TGTGCCTGGAGTGGGCCGGCGGGGCACACTGAAGCTTTCTTT. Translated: CAWSGPAGHTEAFF.

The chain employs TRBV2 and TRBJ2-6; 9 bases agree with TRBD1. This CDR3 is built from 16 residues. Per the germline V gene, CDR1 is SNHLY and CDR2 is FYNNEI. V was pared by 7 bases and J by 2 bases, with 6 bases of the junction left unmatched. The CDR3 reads CASNRDRVAGANVLTF. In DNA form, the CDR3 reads TGTGCCAGCAACCGGGACAGGGTTGCTGGGGCCAACGTCCTGACTTTC. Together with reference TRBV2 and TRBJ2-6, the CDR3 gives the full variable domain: EPEVTQTPSHQVTQMGQEVILRCVPISNHLYFYWYRQILGQKVEFLVSFYNNEISEKSEIFDDQFSVERPDGSNFTLKIRSTKLEDSAMYFCASNRDRVAGANVLTFGAGSRLTVL.

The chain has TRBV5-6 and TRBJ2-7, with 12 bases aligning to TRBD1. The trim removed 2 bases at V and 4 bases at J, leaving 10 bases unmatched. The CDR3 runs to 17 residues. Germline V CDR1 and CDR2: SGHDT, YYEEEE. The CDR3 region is CASSFRGTGGALYEQYF. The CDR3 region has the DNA TGTGCCAGCAGCTTTCGGGGGACAGGGGGCGCCTTGTACGAGCAGTACTTC.

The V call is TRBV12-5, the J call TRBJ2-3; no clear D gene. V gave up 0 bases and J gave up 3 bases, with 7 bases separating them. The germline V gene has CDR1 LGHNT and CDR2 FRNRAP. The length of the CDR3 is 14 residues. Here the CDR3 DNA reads TGTGCTAGTGGTTTGGTACAGTTGACAGATACGCAGTATTTT. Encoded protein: CASGLVQLTDTQYF.

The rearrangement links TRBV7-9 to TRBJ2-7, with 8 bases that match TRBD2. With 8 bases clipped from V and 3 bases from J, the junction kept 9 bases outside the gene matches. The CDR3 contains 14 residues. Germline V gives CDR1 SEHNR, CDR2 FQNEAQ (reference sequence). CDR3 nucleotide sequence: TGTGCCAGCGCCCGCGGGGGGACCTACTACGAGCAGTACTTC. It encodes CASARGGTYYEQYF.